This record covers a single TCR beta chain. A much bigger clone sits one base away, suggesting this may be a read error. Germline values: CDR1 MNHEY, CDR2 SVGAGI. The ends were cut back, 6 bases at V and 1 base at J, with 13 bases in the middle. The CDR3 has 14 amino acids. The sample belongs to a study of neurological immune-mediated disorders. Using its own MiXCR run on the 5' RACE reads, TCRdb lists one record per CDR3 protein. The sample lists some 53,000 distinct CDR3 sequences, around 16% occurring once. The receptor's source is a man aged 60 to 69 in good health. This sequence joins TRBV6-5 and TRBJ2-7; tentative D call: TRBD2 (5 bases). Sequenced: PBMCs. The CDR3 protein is CASRDSVASYEQYF. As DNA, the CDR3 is TGTGCCAGCAGGGACTCAGTGGCATCCTACGAGCAGTACTTC.